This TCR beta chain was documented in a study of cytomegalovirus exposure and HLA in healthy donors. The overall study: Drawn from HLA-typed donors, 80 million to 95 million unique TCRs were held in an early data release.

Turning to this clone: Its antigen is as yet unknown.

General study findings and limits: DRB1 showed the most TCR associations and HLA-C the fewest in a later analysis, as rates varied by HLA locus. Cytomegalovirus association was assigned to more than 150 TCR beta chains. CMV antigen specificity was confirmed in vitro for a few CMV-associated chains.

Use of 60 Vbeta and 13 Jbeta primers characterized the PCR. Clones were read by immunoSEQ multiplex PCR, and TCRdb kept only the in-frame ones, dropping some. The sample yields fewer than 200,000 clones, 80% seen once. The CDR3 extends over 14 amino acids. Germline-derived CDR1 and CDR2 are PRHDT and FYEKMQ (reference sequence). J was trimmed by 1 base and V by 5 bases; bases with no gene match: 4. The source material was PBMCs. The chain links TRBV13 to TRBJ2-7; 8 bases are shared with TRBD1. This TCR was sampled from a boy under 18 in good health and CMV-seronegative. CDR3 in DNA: TGTGCCAGCAGCCGCACAGGGGGGTCCTACGAGCAGTACTTC. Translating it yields CASSRTGGSYEQYF.